The present TCR beta chain was sequenced within a study of monozygotic twins with inflammatory bowel disease. TCRdb processed the 5' RACE reads again and assigns one entry to each CDR3 protein, with no DNA. In all, the sample yields approximately 330,000 distinct CDR3 sequences. Germline V gene data show CDR1 as SGHDN and CDR2 as FVKESK. The CDR3 extends over 16 amino acids. The receptor was derived from a human donor with ulcerative colitis or Crohn's disease, or a healthy co-twin of an affected twin (not recorded which). The sequencing sample was made of blood. The genes are TRBV14 and TRBJ2-2. The CDR3: CASSQDSPLSPGELFF.